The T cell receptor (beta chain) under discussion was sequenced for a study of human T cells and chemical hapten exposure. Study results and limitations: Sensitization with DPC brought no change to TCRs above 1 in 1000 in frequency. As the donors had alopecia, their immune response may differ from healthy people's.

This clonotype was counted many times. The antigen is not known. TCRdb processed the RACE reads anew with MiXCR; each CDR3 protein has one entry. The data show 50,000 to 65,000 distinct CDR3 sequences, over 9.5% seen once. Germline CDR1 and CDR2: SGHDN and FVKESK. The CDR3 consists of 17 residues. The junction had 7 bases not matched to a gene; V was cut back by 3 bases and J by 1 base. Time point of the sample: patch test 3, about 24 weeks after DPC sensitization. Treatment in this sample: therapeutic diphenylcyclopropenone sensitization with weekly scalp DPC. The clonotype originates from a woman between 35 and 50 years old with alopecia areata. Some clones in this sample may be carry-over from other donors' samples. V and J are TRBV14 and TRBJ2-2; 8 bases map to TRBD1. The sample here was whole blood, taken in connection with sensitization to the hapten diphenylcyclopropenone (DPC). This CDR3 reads CASSHGQGIQNTGELFF. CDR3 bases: TGTGCCAGCAGCCATGGACAGGGAATCCAGAACACCGGGGAGCTGTTTTTT.